Each of the 25 T cell receptor beta chains below was sequenced from the same sample in a study of blood T cell repertoires in COVID-19. Here immunoSEQ multiplex PCR was the method, and the copy in TCRdb shows in-frame clones only, minus some. The repertoire holds over 45,000 clones, about 91% seen once, with over 6.5% in the top ten. The sample comprised peripheral blood. The receptors were sampled from a woman aged 55-75 years with active or convalescent COVID-19.

The chain combines TRBV24-1 with TRBJ1-2, with no clear D. V dropped 3 bases and J dropped 0 bases, with 7 bases sitting between them. The CDR3 has 14 amino acids. The V gene's germline CDR1 is KGHDR and CDR2 SFDVKD. The CDR3 sequence: CATSDTGANYGYTF. The CDR3, as DNA: TGTGCCACCAGTGATACCGGAGCTAACTATGGCTACACCTTC.

This clone was seen more than once but under ten times. This chain connects TRBV12-3 or TRBV12-4 to TRBJ2-5; no firm D call. Trimming removed 0 bases at V and 2 bases at J, with 4 bases between. The CDR3 is 13 amino acids. CDR3 sequence reads: CASSLATQETQYF. Here the CDR3 DNA reads TGTGCCAGCAGTTTAGCGACTCAAGAGACCCAGTACTTC.

In regard to this clone: This same CDR3 is encoded by further DNA sequences in the sample. The chain links TRBV29-1 to TRBJ1-2, with 8 bases aligning to TRBD1. V dropped 6 bases and J dropped 3; count of bases not matched to a gene: 3. This CDR3 has 12 amino acids. CDR1 is SQVTM and CDR2 is ANQGSEA in the germline V gene. The CDR3 nucleotides are TGCAGCGTCGGACAGGGTGACTATGGCTACACCTTC. This sequence encodes CSVGQGDYGYTF.

The V call is TRBV6-2 or TRBV6-3, the J call TRBJ2-7; unclear D gene. Germline V CDR1 and CDR2: MNHEY, SVGEGT. The CDR3 totals 11 residues. Trimming left V 5 bases short and J 1 base short, with 3 bases between. Here the CDR3 reads CASSESYEQYF. The CDR3, as DNA: TGTGCCAGCAGTGAGTCCTACGAGCAGTACTTC.

This chain joins TRBV27 and TRBJ2-7; 8 bases align to TRBD2. Looked up from germline, CDR1 is MNHEY and CDR2 is SMNVEV (reference sequence). CDR3 length: 12 amino acids. J gave up 6 bases and V 2 bases, and 0 bases lay outside the gene matches. The CDR3 nucleotides are TGTGCCAGCAGTTTACGGGGGGGCGAGCAGTACTTC. It specifies CASSLRGGEQYF.

The sample holds one count of this clone. The V call is TRBV11-2, the J call TRBJ1-5; 9 positions match TRBD1. The CDR3 has 15 amino acids. V lost 5 bases to trimming and J lost 6 bases; unmatched junction nucleotides: 8. The germline gives CDR1 SGHAT, CDR2 FQNNGV. CDR3 amino acids: CASSPDRGLGQPQHF. The CDR3 nucleotides read TGTGCCAGCAGCCCCGACAGGGGGTTGGGTCAGCCCCAGCATTTT.

The chain combines TRBV24-1 with TRBJ2-2, with D perhaps matching TRBD1 (5 bases). Germline V gives CDR1 KGHDR, CDR2 SFDVKD. The CDR3 is 19 residues long. The V gene lost 12 bases and the J gene lost 2 bases, with 30 bases spanning the gap. CDR3 in amino acids: CAPGRRRLGPRINTGELFF. The CDR3 coding sequence is TGTGCCCCCGGGCGCAGGCGCCTGGGGCCAAGAATAAACACCGGGGAGCTGTTTTTT.

The chain has TRBV4-2 and TRBJ1-5; D uncertain. This CDR3 is built from 14 residues. The germline V gene has CDR1 LGHNA and CDR2 YNFKEQ. V gave up 1 base and J gave up 5 bases, with 9 bases separating them. CDR3 protein: CASSQGRLDQPQHF. The CDR3 region has the DNA TGTGCCAGCAGCCAAGGGAGGTTGGATCAGCCCCAGCATTTT.

The V gene is TRBV27, the J gene TRBJ2-3; TRBD2 matches at 7 bases. The CDR3 is made up of 16 amino acids. Unmatched junction bases numbered 9, after V lost 2 bases and J lost 4 bases. Germline V gives CDR1 MNHEY, CDR2 SMNVEV (reference sequence). The CDR3 sequence: CASSLLGGSVSDTQYF. The CDR3 coding sequence is TGTGCCAGCAGTTTACTTGGCGGGAGTGTCTCAGATACGCAGTATTTT.

This clone was recorded once. The gene calls are TRBV28 and TRBJ2-1; 7 positions agree with TRBD1. CDR3 length: 14 amino acids. Trimming cost V 8 bases and J 7 bases; bases outside gene matches: 11. CDR1 and CDR2 from the germline V gene are MDHEN and SYDVKM. The CDR3 nucleotides are TGTGCCAGCGGGTACAACACAGGGGCAAATGAGCAGTTCTTC. It yields the protein CASGYNTGANEQFF. The full variable domain, in which reference TRBV28 and TRBJ2-1 provide the parts outside the CDR3, is DVKVTQSSRYLVKRTGEKVFLECVQDMDHENMFWYRQDPGLGLRLIYFSYDVKMKEKGDIPEGYSVSREKKERFSLILESASTNQTSMYLCASGYNTGANEQFFGPGTRLTVL.

The V call is TRBV10-3, the J call TRBJ1-2; 11 positions match TRBD1. Trimming took 9 bases from V and 5 from J; bases not matched to a gene: 8. The length of the CDR3 is 14 residues. Germline CDR1 is ENHRY and CDR2 is SYGVKD. Here the CDR3 DNA reads TGTGCCATACAACCCGGGACAGGGGGTTATGGCTACACCTTC. Residues: CAIQPGTGGYGYTF.

The CDR3 protein is CASSPRSLAGGGTKNIQYF. The CDR3 DNA follows: TGTGCCAGCAGTCCCCGATCGCTAGCGGGAGGGGGGACCAAAAACATTCAGTACTTC. The rearrangement links TRBV6-6 to TRBJ2-4; 12 bases are a match to TRBD2. Trimming at V came to 5 bases and at J to 2 bases, leaving 13 bases not matched to a gene. CDR1 is MNHNY, CDR2 SVGAGI, per germline (reference sequence). The CDR3 is 19 amino acids.

This rearrangement joins TRBV30 to TRBJ1-2; no reliable D call. CDR1 and CDR2 from the germline V gene are GTSNPN and SVGIG (reference sequence). The CDR3 loop spans 12 amino acids. V shed 1 base and J shed 6 bases, with 9 bases lying between them. The CDR3 DNA reads as TGTGCCTGGAGTGCTTCGGGAAATGGCTACACCTTC. Protein product: CAWSASGNGYTF.

The rearrangement uses TRBV14 and TRBJ2-3; the D gene is possibly TRBD2 (6 bases). Between the trimmed V and J ends, which lost 1 base and 2 bases, there was a span of 19 bases. This CDR3 comprises 18 residues. The V gene's germline CDR1 is SGHDN and CDR2 FVKESK. CDR3 sequence: CASSQVVTWTTFTDTQYF. In nucleotides, the CDR3 is TGTGCCAGCAGCCAAGTGGTGACCTGGACTACCTTCACAGATACGCAGTATTTT.

This sequence joins TRBV29-1 and TRBJ1-1, with 9 bases identical to TRBD1. This CDR3 is built from 13 residues. Germline V gene lookup returns CDR1 SQVTM and CDR2 ANQGSEA. The junction had 3 bases not matched to a gene; V was cut back by 0 bases and J by 7 bases. The CDR3 nucleotides are TGCAGCGTTGAAGAAACAGGGGGCTATGAAGCTTTCTTT. Amino acids: CSVEETGGYEAFF.

The chain has TRBV12-3 or TRBV12-4 and TRBJ2-7, with TRBD1 as a possible D gene (5 bases). The CDR3 is 12 residues long. V lost 5 bases and J lost 4, with 9 bases in between. CDR3 sequence (DNA): TGTGCCAGCAGTATCAGACAGTACGAGCAGTACTTC. Its translation is CASSIRQYEQYF.

This sequence joins TRBV19 and TRBJ2-5; D uncertain. There are 13 residues in the CDR3. Germline V lookup: CDR1 LNHDA, CDR2 SQIVND (reference sequence). Trimming left V 2 bases short and J 0 bases short, with 4 bases between. The CDR3 DNA reads as TGTGCCAGTAGTATATCCTACCAAGAGACCCAGTACTTC. It is translated as CASSISYQETQYF.

The chain is built from TRBV4-1 and TRBJ2-1; 8 nucleotides line up with TRBD1. This CDR3 is built from 15 residues. With 1 base clipped from V and 6 bases from J, the junction kept 5 bases outside the gene matches. The germline V gene has CDR1 MGHRA and CDR2 YSYEKL. The CDR3 loop is CASSQAGQGGNEQFF. CDR3 nucleotides: TGCGCCAGCAGCCAAGCTGGACAGGGTGGCAATGAGCAGTTCTTC.

V gene TRBV5-1 combines with J gene TRBJ2-1; D perhaps matches TRBD2 (5 bases). V dropped 5 bases and J dropped 2 bases, with 17 bases sitting between them. From germline, CDR1 is SGHRS and CDR2 YFSETQ. The CDR3 is made up of 16 amino acids. In DNA, the CDR3 is TGCGCCAGCAGTGAGGGCTACAGCGACCCCTACAATGAGCAGTTCTTC. Amino acid sequence: CASSEGYSDPYNEQFF.

This clone was found a few times. The CDR3 is CASSAAGGYQPQHF. The CDR3 nucleotides read TGTGCCAGCAGCGCAGCGGGCGGGTATCAGCCCCAGCATTTT. The genes are TRBV28 and TRBJ1-5; D remains ambiguous. The V gene's germline CDR1 is MDHEN and CDR2 SYDVKM. The CDR3 runs 14 residues. V lost 6 bases and J lost 5, with 14 bases in between.

The gene calls are TRBV6-5 and TRBJ2-3, with no clear D. Germline values: CDR1 MNHEY, CDR2 SVGAGI. This CDR3 comprises 14 residues. V dropped 6 bases and J dropped 2 bases, with 12 bases sitting between them. Written as DNA, the CDR3 is TGTGCCAGCAGAGTGGGCCTTAACACAGATACGCAGTATTTT. As protein: CASRVGLNTDTQYF.

The chain joins TRBV19 to TRBJ2-6, with 10 bases fitting TRBD1. The V gene's germline CDR1 is LNHDA and CDR2 SQIVND (reference sequence). There are 19 residues in the CDR3. The trim removed 5 bases at V and 2 bases at J, leaving 12 bases unmatched. The CDR3 loop reads CASSSVRGTGEAGANVLTF. The CDR3 DNA sequence: TGTGCCAGTAGTTCCGTTCGGGGGACAGGGGAGGCTGGGGCCAACGTCCTGACTTTC.

The J gene is TRBJ2-4, the V gene TRBV23-1, with a possible D match to TRBD2 (6 bases). TRBV23-1 is assigned to the ORF class and has an uncertain function. Deletions cut 3 bases from V and 3 bases from J, with 27 bases between. This CDR3 spans 20 amino acids. The CDR3 reads CASSHLTGAGPISCKNIQYF. For the CDR3, the DNA is TGCGCCAGCAGTCACTTAACCGGGGCGGGACCAATTTCCTGCAAAAACATTCAGTACTTC.

The gene calls are TRBV11-3 and TRBJ2-1; 10 bases line up with TRBD2. This CDR3 spans 17 amino acids. Germline lookup yields CDR1 SGHNT and CDR2 YENEEA. Trimming at V came to 6 bases and at J to 2 bases, leaving 10 bases not matched to a gene. The CDR3 sequence: CASRQRASGSAYNEQFF. The CDR3 DNA reads as TGTGCCAGCAGGCAAAGAGCTAGCGGGAGTGCCTACAATGAGCAGTTCTTC.

The rearrangement joins TRBV11-2 to TRBJ2-4; D is possibly TRBD2 (6 bases). The CDR3 runs to 15 residues. The V end lost 0 bases, the J end lost 0 bases, and 6 bases lay between the germline ends. Germline-derived CDR1 and CDR2 are SGHAT and FQNNGV. The CDR3 coding sequence is TGTGCCAGCAGCTTAGAGGGACTAGCCAAAAACATTCAGTACTTC. Protein product: CASSLEGLAKNIQYF.